One and the same sample provided the 20 T cell receptor beta chains below, sequenced in a study of T cell repertoires in cytomegalovirus infection. TCRdb itself ran the reads through MiXCR, one entry per CDR3 protein. The sample carries more than 400,000 distinct CDR3 sequences, approximately 26% recorded once. The sequenced sample was PBMCs. All receptors come from a human donor in good health (CMV status not recorded). Some clones in this sample may be carry-over from other donors' samples.

This clonotype came up a few times. The chain recombines TRBV28 with TRBJ2-7; D ambiguous. This CDR3 is 13 amino acids long. Trimming removed 5 bases from V and 5 bases from J, with 13 bases in between. Germline lookup yields CDR1 MDHEN and CDR2 SYDVKM. The DNA of the CDR3 is TGTGCCAGCAGTCCTACAATCTCGGACGAGCAGTACTTC. As protein: CASSPTISDEQYF.

This clonotype showed up just a few times. The V call is TRBV4-3, the J call TRBJ2-1; TRBD1 might be the D (5 bases). Trimming shortened V by 5 bases and J by 6 bases, and 11 bases separated the two germline ends. Germline V CDR1 and CDR2: LGHNA, YSLEER. The CDR3 sequence is 13 residues long. The CDR3 is CASSKGTGNEQFF. CDR3 bases: TGCGCCAGCAGCAAGGGAACAGGCAATGAGCAGTTCTTC.

This clonotype was seen repeatedly, ten times or more. This sequence joins TRBV7-2 and TRBJ2-5, with D maybe TRBD1 (5 bases). The CDR3 runs 15 residues. Germline lookup yields CDR1 SGHTA and CDR2 FQGNSA. Trimming shortened V by 5 bases and J by 5 bases, and 18 bases separated the two germline ends. The CDR3 sequence: CASSTRVGQVETQYF. The CDR3 DNA is TGTGCCAGCAGCACCAGGGTTGGTCAGGTGGAGACCCAGTACTTC.

This clonotype was detected only a few times. CDR3 sequence reads: CASSLALLAQRATDTQYF. Here the CDR3 DNA reads TGCGCCAGCAGCTTGGCCCTACTTGCCCAGCGGGCCACAGATACGCAGTATTTT. The chain links TRBV5-1 to TRBJ2-3, with D maybe TRBD2 (6 bases). The CDR3 has 18 residues. Germline V gives CDR1 SGHRS, CDR2 YFSETQ. Trimming pared 0 bases from V and 2 bases from J, leaving 19 bases between.

This clonotype was picked up many times. The chain couples TRBV7-2 to TRBJ1-4; D is unclear. From germline, CDR1 is SGHTA and CDR2 FQGNSA. Trimming removed 2 bases at V and 1 base at J, with 5 bases between. CDR3 size: 14 residues. The CDR3 protein is CASSLHETNEKLFF. In DNA, the CDR3 is TGTGCCAGCAGCTTACATGAAACTAATGAAAAACTGTTTTTT.

This clonotype has just one count. This chain joins TRBV11-3 and TRBJ1-1; 9 bases are a match to TRBD1. The germline V gene encodes CDR1 SGHNT and CDR2 YENEEA. The CDR3 runs 14 residues. V dropped 2 bases and J dropped 3; count of bases not matched to a gene: 1. Here the CDR3 reads CASSLWDRDTEAFF. CDR3 coding DNA: TGTGCCAGCAGCTTATGGGACAGGGACACTGAAGCTTTCTTT.

This clonotype showed up many times. V usage is TRBV27 and J usage is TRBJ2-7, with 14 bases identical to TRBD2. CDR1 and CDR2 (germline): MNHEY, SMNVEV (reference sequence). V gave up 5 bases and J gave up 3 bases; unmatched junction bases: 3. The CDR3 is 15 amino acids. CDR3 DNA: TGTGCCAGCAGTAAGGGACTAGCGGGGGACTACGAGCAGTACGTC. Its translation: CASSKGLAGDYEQYV.

This sequence joins TRBV5-1 and TRBJ2-1; 10 bases line up with TRBD2. This CDR3 region has 16 residues. Germline V gives CDR1 SGHRS, CDR2 YFSETQ. After removal of 4 bases from V and 2 bases from J, the junction contained 6 bases not matched to a gene. CDR3 protein: CASSGPLAGAYNEQFF. The DNA of the CDR3 is TGCGCCAGCAGCGGACCCCTAGCGGGAGCCTACAATGAGCAGTTCTTC.

This clonotype was seen only a few times. The chain uses TRBV6-8 and TRBJ2-7; TRBD2 matches 13 bases. The CDR3 has 16 amino acids. CDR1 and CDR2 from the germline V gene are MNHGY and SAAAGT. V shed 7 bases, J shed 6 bases, and the junction held 12 bases outside the gene matches. The chain's CDR3 is CASTALTGTSGAEQYF. The CDR3 DNA is TGTGCCAGCACGGCCTTAACCGGGACTAGCGGGGCCGAGCAGTACTTC.

In this sample, this clonotype turned up a few times. The chain links TRBV20-1 to TRBJ2-1; D uncertain. Germline loops: CDR1 DFQATT, CDR2 SNEGSKA (reference sequence). Trimming cost V 0 bases and J 6 bases, with 12 bases left between them. The length of the CDR3 is 14 residues. CDR3 sequence: CSAREVTLLNEQFF. The CDR3 coding sequence is TGCAGTGCTAGAGAGGTAACCCTCCTCAATGAGCAGTTCTTC.

This clonotype was counted between two and nine times. This chain joins TRBV6-6 and TRBJ2-1; 7 bases are shared with TRBD2. CDR3 length equals 16 residues. Germline-derived CDR1 and CDR2 are MNHNY and SVGAGI (reference sequence). V was pared by 0 bases and J by 0 bases, with 2 bases of the junction left unmatched. CDR3 sequence reads: CASSYSVAGSYNEQFF. DNA of the CDR3: TGTGCCAGCAGTTACTCCGTAGCGGGCTCCTACAATGAGCAGTTCTTC.

This clonotype has a handful of counts. The V call is TRBV28, the J call TRBJ2-1; TRBD2 matches 9 bases. With V trimmed by 5 bases and J by 3 bases, 2 bases remained unmatched. The germline V gene encodes CDR1 MDHEN and CDR2 SYDVKM. This CDR3 comprises 14 residues. CDR3 nucleotide sequence: TGTGCCAGCAGTGGGACTAGCCGCTACAATGAGCAGTTCTTC. It encodes CASSGTSRYNEQFF.

CDR3 sequence reads: CATSREEGAGSSYEQYF. The CDR3 DNA reads as TGTGCCACCAGCAGAGAAGAGGGCGCTGGGAGCTCCTACGAGCAGTACTTC. The chain joins TRBV15 to TRBJ2-7; D perhaps matches TRBD2 (5 bases). This CDR3 is 17 amino acids long. The germline CDR1 and CDR2 sequences are LNHNV and YYDKDF (reference sequence). V was shortened by 0 bases and J by 0 bases, with 15 bases between the two germline ends.

The V call is TRBV12-3 or TRBV12-4, the J call TRBJ1-1; D is unresolved. Trimming removed 8 bases from V and 1 base from J, with 11 bases in between. The CDR3 is made up of 13 amino acids. CDR3 bases: TGTGCCAGCGCTCTTGGAGAGAACACTGAAGCTTTCTTT. Protein product: CASALGENTEAFF.

This chain links TRBV3-1 with TRBJ1-1, with 7 bases fitting TRBD1. This CDR3 spans 14 amino acids. With V trimmed by 3 bases and J by 11 bases, 12 bases remained unmatched. Germline V gene data show CDR1 as LGHDT and CDR2 as YNNKEL (reference sequence). The CDR3 protein is CASSQQPTGAKAFF. CDR3 coding DNA: TGTGCCAGCAGCCAGCAGCCTACAGGGGCCAAGGCTTTCTTT.

This clonotype was observed a handful of times. The chain recombines TRBV24-1 with TRBJ2-6; TRBD1 matches at 8 bases. Germline CDR1 is KGHDR and CDR2 is SFDVKD. Germline trimming cut 4 bases from V and 2 bases from J; bases unmatched to any gene: 6. This CDR3 comprises 17 residues. CDR3 DNA sequence: TGTGCCACCAGTGACCACCGGACAGGGACTGGGGCCAACGTCCTGACTTTC. Amino acids: CATSDHRTGTGANVLTF.

V gene TRBV10-1 combines with J gene TRBJ2-1; tentatively, D is TRBD2 (6 bases). Germline lookup yields CDR1 WNHNN and CDR2 SYGVQD (reference sequence). CDR3 size: 15 residues. Trimming removed 3 bases at V and 9 bases at J, with 18 bases between. CDR3 protein: CASSEGGAQQAEQFF. In DNA, the CDR3 is TGCGCCAGCAGTGAAGGAGGGGCGCAGCAAGCTGAGCAGTTCTTC.

This chain links TRBV24-1 with TRBJ2-2; 8 positions match TRBD1. Germline V gives CDR1 KGHDR, CDR2 SFDVKD. V shed 9 bases, J shed 5 bases, and the junction held 7 bases outside the gene matches. The CDR3 loop spans 14 amino acids. DNA of the CDR3: TGTGCCACCGGGGGGACAGGTCAAACCGGGGAGCTGTTTTTT. The encoded protein is CATGGTGQTGELFF.

This clonotype was counted between two and nine times. V is TRBV7-9 and J is TRBJ1-5, with D unresolved. CDR1 and CDR2 from the germline V gene are SEHNR and FQNEAQ (reference sequence). The CDR3 totals 13 residues. Deletions cut 5 bases from V and 3 bases from J, with 8 bases between. The DNA of the CDR3 is TGTGCCAGCAGCGCCGGGCCCAATCAGCCCCAGCATTTT. It encodes CASSAGPNQPQHF.

This clonotype occurred a few times. The V gene is TRBV4-3, the J gene TRBJ1-4; 8 bases align to TRBD1. The germline V gene encodes CDR1 LGHNA and CDR2 YSLEER. V gave up 0 bases and J gave up 3 bases; unmatched junction bases: 6. The CDR3 consists of 17 residues. The CDR3 region has the DNA TGCGCCAGCAGCCAAGAAGGGCAGGGGGCGGCTAATGAAAAACTGTTTTTT. As protein: CASSQEGQGAANEKLFF.